This T cell receptor beta chain emerged from a study of blood T cell repertoires in COVID-19. Study at large: PBMCs, B-cell-depleted T cells, or T cells were the source of the cDNA or gDNA that made up the material.

Produced via immunoSEQ multiplex PCR; TCRdb's table is partial and in-frame only. The repertoire consists of roughly 270,000 clones, with almost 85% occurring once and the leading ten covering roughly 5.3%. V gave up 8 bases and J gave up 5 bases, with 21 bases separating them. CDR3 length equals 15 residues. CDR1 is MGHDK and CDR2 is SYGVNS in the germline V gene. This clone was seen more than once but under ten times. The sample comprised peripheral blood. This receptor was identified in a man aged 50-59 years with active or convalescent COVID-19. V and J are TRBV25-1 and TRBJ1-1; maybe TRBD1 (6 bases). The CDR3 protein is CASGVQTGLGTEAFF. The CDR3 DNA reads as TGTGCCAGCGGAGTCCAGACAGGCCTGGGGACTGAAGCTTTCTTT.